A selection of T cell receptor beta chains follows, all from one sample in a study of low-dose radiotherapy and immunotherapy resistance in tumors. From the reads, TCRdb called clonotypes with MiXCR, one entry per CDR3 protein. Here the sample spans some 57,000 distinct CDR3 sequences, almost 25% being singletons. The specimen was PBMCs, collected before treatment. The receptors here all came from a male donor with prostate cancer. Both conserved end residues are part of each CDR3. Each record gives: V gene, D gene, clone size, J gene, CDR3 protein, CDR3 DNA. D genes are given only for firm matches. Part of the rows lack a size; the others show once, few, many or a class for expanded clones.

>TRBV6-2/TRBV6-3|NA|NA|TRBJ1-1
CASSQRRIEAFF
TGTGCCAGCAGCCAACGGAGGATTGAAGCTTTCTTT
>TRBV5-1|TRBD1|few|TRBJ2-6
CASSLKTGGISGANVLTF
TGCGCCAGCAGCCTAAAAACAGGGGGCATATCTGGGGCCAACGTCCTGACTTTC
>TRBV14|NA|NA|TRBJ2-7
CASSERHYEQYF
TGTGCCAGCAGCGAGCGTCACTACGAGCAGTACTTC
>TRBV5-6|TRBD1|many|TRBJ2-1
CASSPDRGRADEQFF
TGTGCCAGCAGCCCGGACAGGGGGCGGGCGGATGAGCAGTTCTTC
>TRBV4-1|NA|many|TRBJ2-2
CASSSGQGYTGELFF
TGCGCCAGCAGCTCAGGGCAGGGGTACACCGGGGAGCTGTTTTTT
>TRBV7-2|TRBD1|many|TRBJ1-1
CASSSRTGGGSEAFF
TGTGCCAGCAGCTCTAGGACAGGGGGAGGCTCTGAAGCTTTCTTT
>TRBV30|TRBD1|many|TRBJ1-5
CAWSDRTGRKGQPQHF
TGTGCCTGGAGTGACCGGACAGGGAGAAAAGGACAGCCCCAGCATTTT
>TRBV20-1|NA|many|TRBJ2-5
CSAPIPGGQETQYF
TGCAGTGCTCCTATCCCCGGCGGACAAGAGACCCAGTACTTC
>TRBV4-2|NA|many|TRBJ2-2
CASSQGRGRERIGELFF
TGTGCCAGCAGCCAAGGGCGGGGGCGGGAGCGGATCGGGGAGCTGTTTTTT
>TRBV30|TRBD1|many|TRBJ1-1
CAWIGRARGGEAFF
TGTGCCTGGATTGGCAGGGCCAGGGGGGGTGAAGCTTTCTTT
>TRBV28|TRBD2|medium-sized|TRBJ2-3
CASSLWASGRNTDTQYF
TGTGCCAGCAGTTTATGGGCTAGCGGGAGGAACACAGATACGCAGTATTTT
>TRBV5-1|NA|once|TRBJ2-1
CASSLGTGGLRTSGNNEQFF
TGCGCCAGCAGCTTGGGGACAGGGGGCTTACGGACTAGCGGGAACAATGAGCAGTTCTTC
>TRBV28|NA|many|TRBJ1-4
CASSFPSASRSATNEKLFF
TGTGCCAGCAGTTTCCCCTCGGCGTCCAGGAGTGCAACTAATGAAAAACTGTTTTTT
>TRBV5-1|NA|many|TRBJ2-7
CASSLERVGEQYF
TGCGCCAGCAGCCTTGAGAGGGTGGGAGAGCAGTACTTC
>TRBV10-2|TRBD1|many|TRBJ2-7
CASSESAGQGYEQYF
TGCGCCAGCAGTGAGTCCGCCGGACAGGGCTACGAGCAGTACTTC
>TRBV5-5|NA|medium-sized|TRBJ2-1
CASSSWAGNEQFF
TGTGCCAGCAGCTCATGGGCTGGCAATGAGCAGTTCTTC
>TRBV7-9|TRBD1|many|TRBJ2-1
CASSRPRQGLEQFF
TGTGCCAGCAGCCGCCCGAGACAGGGTCTTGAGCAGTTCTTC
>TRBV19|NA|NA|TRBJ1-5
CASSTGTTSNQPQHF
TGTGCCAGTAGTACCGGGACGACTAGCAATCAGCCCCAGCATTTT
>TRBV28|TRBD1|NA|TRBJ1-3
CASITGQSSGNTIYF
TGTGCCAGCATCACGGGACAGAGCTCTGGAAACACCATATATTTT
>TRBV14|NA|many|TRBJ1-2
CASSQDVYGYTF
TGTGCCAGCAGCCAAGACGTATATGGCTACACCTTC
>TRBV2|NA|many|TRBJ2-5
CASIRGPGETQYF
TGTGCCAGCATACGGGGGCCTGGGGAGACCCAGTACTTC
>TRBV4-1|NA|many|TRBJ1-6
CASSHDLNSPLHF
TGCGCCAGCAGCCACGACTTAAATTCACCCCTCCACTTT
>TRBV12-3/TRBV12-4|TRBD2|NA|TRBJ2-1
CASSRSGNSYNEQFF
TGTGCCAGCAGCCGGAGCGGGAACTCCTACAATGAGCAGTTCTTC
>TRBV19|NA|many|TRBJ2-7
CASNVMAGAPSYEQYF
TGTGCCAGTAACGTTATGGCGGGGGCGCCGTCCTACGAGCAGTACTTC
>TRBV10-3|NA|NA|TRBJ2-5
CAISDAGRETQYF
TGTGCCATCAGTGACGCGGGGAGGGAGACCCAGTACTTC
>TRBV6-2/TRBV6-3|NA|NA|TRBJ1-5
CASSYSARAGNQPQHF
TGTGCCAGCAGTTACTCGGCCCGAGCTGGCAATCAGCCCCAGCATTTT
>TRBV7-6|TRBD2|many|TRBJ2-7
CASSFRLAGGYEQYF
TGTGCCAGCAGCTTTAGACTAGCGGGGGGCTACGAGCAGTACTTC
>TRBV12-3/TRBV12-4|TRBD2|many|TRBJ2-2
CASSRNLGTSGRSGTGELFF
TGTGCCAGCAGTCGCAACCTTGGGACTAGCGGGAGATCAGGCACCGGGGAGCTGTTTTTT
>TRBV5-6|TRBD2|many|TRBJ2-3
CASSWGLAGAVSSTDTQYF
TGTGCCAGCAGCTGGGGACTAGCGGGGGCGGTATCTAGCACAGATACGCAGTATTTT
>TRBV20-1|NA|NA|TRBJ1-1
CSAYRDYPEAFF
TGCAGTGCTTACAGGGACTACCCTGAAGCTTTCTTT
>TRBV5-1|TRBD2|many|TRBJ2-2
CASRGDFNTGELFF
TGCGCCAGCCGGGGGGACTTCAACACCGGGGAGCTGTTTTTT
>TRBV27|NA|many|TRBJ2-2
CASSLPGNTGELFF
TGTGCCAGCAGTTTGCCCGGGAACACCGGGGAGCTGTTTTTT
>TRBV6-2/TRBV6-3|TRBD2|many|TRBJ2-2
CASRLGLAGAVGGELFF
TGTGCCAGCAGGCTGGGACTAGCGGGGGCGGTCGGCGGGGAGCTGTTTTTT
>TRBV29-1|NA|many|TRBJ2-7
CSVAPGMYEQYF
TGCAGCGTTGCACCTGGTATGTACGAGCAGTACTTC
>TRBV3-1|NA|many|TRBJ1-6
CASSPGLDFNSPLHF
TGTGCCAGCAGCCCAGGACTGGATTTTAATTCACCCCTCCACTTT
>TRBV5-4|TRBD1|many|TRBJ2-5
CASSPGQGQTQYF
TGTGCCAGCAGCCCGGGACAGGGACAGACCCAGTACTTC
>TRBV9|NA|NA|TRBJ2-2
CASSQGLRELFF
TGTGCCAGCAGCCAGGGCCTTCGGGAGCTGTTTTTT
>TRBV7-9|NA|NA|TRBJ2-7
CASGLGLRISYEQYF
TGTGCCAGCGGATTGGGACTCCGAATCTCCTACGAGCAGTACTTC
>TRBV7-2|NA|many|TRBJ2-1
CASSLVSNVKQFF
TGTGCCAGCAGCTTAGTCAGTAACGTTAAGCAGTTCTTC
>TRBV10-3|TRBD1|NA|TRBJ1-2
CAISEGTGDGYTF
TGTGCCATCAGTGAGGGGACAGGAGATGGCTACACCTTC
>TRBV6-6|NA|many|TRBJ2-5
CASSDSALQTQYF
TGTGCCAGCAGTGACTCTGCACTCCAGACCCAGTACTTC
>TRBV6-6|TRBD2|many|TRBJ2-5
CASNQRGAQETQYF
TGTGCCAGCAACCAGCGGGGGGCCCAAGAGACCCAGTACTTC
>TRBV5-8|NA|few|TRBJ1-1
CASASGQLNTEAFF
TGTGCCAGCGCCTCCGGACAGTTGAACACTGAAGCTTTCTTT
>TRBV7-2|NA|NA|TRBJ2-5
CASSLGQLQETQYF
TGTGCCAGCAGCCTCGGACAGCTCCAAGAGACCCAGTACTTC
>TRBV3-1|TRBD2|few|TRBJ2-5
CASSQGGGALETQYF
TGTGCCAGCAGCCAAGGCGGGGGGGCCCTGGAGACCCAGTACTTC
>TRBV24-1|TRBD2|NA|TRBJ2-7
CATSVGGKTYEQYF
TGTGCCACCAGTGTGGGAGGGAAAACCTACGAGCAGTACTTC
>TRBV27|TRBD2|NA|TRBJ2-1
CASSYLAGVYNEQFF
TGTGCCAGCAGTTATCTAGCGGGGGTTTACAATGAGCAGTTCTTC
>TRBV5-1|NA|NA|TRBJ2-2
CASSLDGYTGELFF
TGCGCCAGCAGCTTGGACGGGTACACCGGGGAGCTGTTTTTT
>TRBV6-6|NA|many|TRBJ2-1
CASSRDFREQFF
TGTGCCAGCAGCCGGGACTTTAGGGAGCAGTTCTTC
>TRBV7-8|NA|many|TRBJ2-7
CASSLQAGSSYEQYF
TGTGCCAGCAGCCTCCAGGCAGGATCTTCCTACGAGCAGTACTTC
>TRBV27|TRBD2|many|TRBJ2-7
CASRLAGRSYEQYF
TGTGCCAGCAGGTTAGCGGGCCGCTCCTACGAGCAGTACTTC
>TRBV5-1|NA|many|TRBJ1-2
CASSLDVWRDYGYTF
TGCGCCAGCAGCTTGGACGTCTGGCGGGACTATGGCTACACCTTC
>TRBV19|TRBD2|once|TRBJ2-3
CASSIGTSGMSDTQYF
TGTGCCAGTAGTATAGGGACTAGCGGGATGTCAGATACGCAGTATTTT
>TRBV5-1|NA|many|TRBJ1-4
CASSPLGGVDEKLFF
TGCGCCAGCAGCCCCCTGGGGGGCGTCGATGAAAAACTGTTTTTT
>TRBV5-1|TRBD2|many|TRBJ2-7
CASSRISGGSSYEQYF
TGCGCCAGCAGTCGAATTAGCGGGGGGTCCTCCTACGAGCAGTACTTC
>TRBV27|TRBD2|NA|TRBJ2-1
CASILRTSGGHNEQFF
TGTGCCAGCATCTTACGGACTAGCGGGGGTCACAATGAGCAGTTCTTC
>TRBV2|NA|NA|TRBJ2-2
CASSARSAATTGELFF
TGTGCCAGCAGCGCAAGGTCGGCCGCGACCACCGGGGAGCTGTTTTTT